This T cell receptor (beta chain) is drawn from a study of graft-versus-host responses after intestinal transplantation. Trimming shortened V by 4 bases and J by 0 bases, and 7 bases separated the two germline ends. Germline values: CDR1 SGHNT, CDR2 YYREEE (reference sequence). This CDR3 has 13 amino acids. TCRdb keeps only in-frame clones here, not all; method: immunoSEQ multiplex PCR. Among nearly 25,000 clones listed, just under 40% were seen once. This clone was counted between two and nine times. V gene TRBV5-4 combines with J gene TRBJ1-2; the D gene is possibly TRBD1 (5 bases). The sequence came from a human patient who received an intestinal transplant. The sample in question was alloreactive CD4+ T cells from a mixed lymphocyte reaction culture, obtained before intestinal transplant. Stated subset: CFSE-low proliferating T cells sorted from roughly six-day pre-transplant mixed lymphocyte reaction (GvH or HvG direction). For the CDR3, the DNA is TGTGCCAGCAGCCAGGACACTAACTATGGCTACACCTTC. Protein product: CASSQDTNYGYTF.